Presented here are 5 T cell receptor beta chains from one specimen sequenced in a study of immune evolution from preneoplasia to lung adenocarcinoma. Clones were sequenced by immunoSEQ multiplex PCR, and TCRdb holds only the in-frame ones, with some missing. The data hold 30,000 to 45,000 clones, with around 74% observed a single time. The material sequenced was FFPE invasive lung adenocarcinoma tissue. These receptors were taken from a person between 55 and 69 years old with lung adenocarcinoma.

This clone was counted between two and nine times. The CDR3 is CAWSVGGAEAFF. The CDR3 DNA reads TGTGCCTGGAGTGTGGGGGGCGCCGAAGCTTTCTTT. This rearrangement joins TRBV30 to TRBJ1-1, with D perhaps TRBD1 (6 bases). CDR1 is GTSNPN, CDR2 SVGIG, per germline (reference sequence). Trimming removed 0 bases at V and 8 bases at J, with 10 bases between. The CDR3 totals 12 residues. The full variable domain, completed using reference TRBV30 and TRBJ1-1, is SQTIHQWPATLVQPVGSPLSLECTVEGTSNPNLYWYRQAAGRGLQLLFYSVGIGQISSEVPQNLSASRPQDRQFILSSKKLLLSDSGFYLCAWSVGGAEAFFGQGTRLTVV.

This chain connects TRBV18 to TRBJ2-2; possibly TRBD2 for D (5 bases). The V end lost 3 bases, the J end lost 3 bases, and 11 bases lay between the germline ends. CDR1 and CDR2 (germline): KGHSH, LQKENI. The CDR3 is made up of 15 amino acids. The DNA for the CDR3 is TGTGCCAGCTCACCTGGGAGCTTCTACACCGGGGAGCTGTTTTTT. It codes for CASSPGSFYTGELFF.

The chain combines TRBV18 with TRBJ1-1; D gene ambiguous. V lost 3 bases and J lost 0, with 11 bases in between. CDR1 KGHSH and CDR2 LQKENI come from the germline V gene. The CDR3 length is 15 residues. The CDR3 nucleotides are TGTGCCAGCTCACCTTCCGGGCCGGTGAACACTGAAGCTTTCTTT. Amino acid sequence: CASSPSGPVNTEAFF.

This clone was seen a handful of times. This chain uses TRBV27 with TRBJ2-1; unclear D gene. Germline CDR1 MNHEY, CDR2 SMNVEV (reference sequence). V was trimmed by 4 bases and J by 6 bases, leaving 16 bases between them. The CDR3 has 15 residues. The CDR3 is CASSSVRSAANEQFF. The CDR3 nucleotides read TGTGCCAGCAGTTCAGTTAGGTCTGCCGCCAATGAGCAGTTCTTC.

The chain links TRBV7-6 to TRBJ1-2, with 9 positions matching TRBD1. After removal of 5 bases from V and 7 bases from J, the junction contained 5 bases not matched to a gene. The germline V gene encodes CDR1 SGHVS and CDR2 FNYEAQ. CDR3 length: 13 amino acids. The CDR3 reads CASSPRTGVGYTF. The DNA of the CDR3 is TGTGCCAGCAGCCCCAGGACAGGGGTTGGCTACACCTTC.